Sequencing of this T cell receptor (beta chain) was carried out in a study of blood T cell repertoires in COVID-19. The table came from immunoSEQ multiplex PCR; TCRdb's copy has only in-frame clones and leaves some out. The sample has under 200,000 clones, approximately 82% seen once. From germline, CDR1 is SGHTA and CDR2 FQGNSA. V dropped 5 bases and J dropped 6 bases, with 10 bases sitting between them. The length of the CDR3 is 12 residues. The table lists this clone with a count of one. The origin of this receptor is a woman aged 55-70 years with acute COVID-19. Specimen: PBMCs or T cells enriched from blood (not recorded which). This rearrangement joins TRBV7-2 to TRBJ1-2; possible D gene TRBD1, 6 bases. In DNA, the CDR3 is TGTGCCAGCAGCCCCTCAGGGGATGGCTACACCTTC. It encodes CASSPSGDGYTF.